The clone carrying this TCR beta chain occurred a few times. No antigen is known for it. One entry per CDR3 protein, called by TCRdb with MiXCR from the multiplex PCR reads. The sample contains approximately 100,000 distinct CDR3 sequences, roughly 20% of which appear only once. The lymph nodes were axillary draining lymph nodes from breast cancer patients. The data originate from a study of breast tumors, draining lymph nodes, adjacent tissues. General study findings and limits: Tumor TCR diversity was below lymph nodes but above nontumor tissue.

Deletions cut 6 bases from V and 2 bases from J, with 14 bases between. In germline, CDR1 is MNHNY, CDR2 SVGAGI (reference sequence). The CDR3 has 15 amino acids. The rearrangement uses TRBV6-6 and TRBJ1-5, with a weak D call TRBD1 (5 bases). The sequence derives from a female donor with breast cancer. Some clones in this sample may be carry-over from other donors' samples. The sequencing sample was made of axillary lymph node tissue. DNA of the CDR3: TGTGCCAGCAGAGGGACGTACGGCGGCAATCAGCCCCAGCATTTT. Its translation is CASRGTYGGNQPQHF.